The source of this TCR beta chain is a study of CD8+ T cells in alopecia areata. Study overall: Treated patients were given oral tofacitinib, which was dosed at 5 to 10 mg twice daily.

The germline V gene encodes CDR1 SNHLY and CDR2 FYNNEI. V lost 7 bases, J lost 4 bases, and 10 bases lay in between. CDR3 length: 12 amino acids. Study-level points and caveats: Lesional scalp, especially alopecia totalis/universalis, showed higher clonality than normal scalp. Mouse data revealed clearer TCR sharing than patient data did, a gap possibly tied to HLA.

Sampling of alopecia areata patients yielded lesional scalp punch biopsies as well as peripheral blood. Reverse transcription of extracted RNA yielded cDNA, which provided the sequencing template. Measured with immunoSEQ multiplex PCR; TCRdb has only the in-frame clones, and not every one. The sample comprises about 180,000 clones, 59% of which are singletons, and approximately 14% rests with the top ten. Details on this clone: No antigen is known for it.

This chain links TRBV2 with TRBJ2-5, with D unresolved. The TCR was taken from a human donor with alopecia areata. The specimen was CD4+ T cells sorted from blood, collected at week 0. CDR3 loop: CASNKVPETQYF. CDR3 coding DNA: TGTGCCAGCAATAAAGTGCCAGAGACCCAGTACTTC. Supplemented by reference TRBV2 and TRBJ2-5, the full variable domain reads EPEVTQTPSHQVTQMGQEVILRCVPISNHLYFYWYRQILGQKVEFLVSFYNNEISEKSEIFDDQFSVERPDGSNFTLKIRSTKLEDSAMYFCASNKVPETQYFGPGTRLLVL.